This T cell receptor beta chain appears in the sequencing data of a study of shared clonotypes between healthy human individuals. Study as a whole: There were three CD4 naive, three CD4 memory, two CD8 naive and one CD8 memory plates per donor.

The input for sorted-subset replicate PCRs was around 0.2 ug DNA, some 30,000 T cell genomes. The authors' processing: ImmunoSEQ output lacked quality scores and full-length reads, limiting matched filtering. This table comes from immunoSEQ multiplex PCR, and its TCRdb copy is limited to in-frame clones, with some not included. Clone size and V and J calls were adopted from that table, with D and trimming inferred from the DNA. The sample gives about 380,000 clones, around 96% of which show up once; around 0.29% is in the top ten. V dropped 5 bases and J dropped 0 bases, with 18 bases sitting between them. CDR1 SEHNR and CDR2 FQNEAQ come from the germline V gene (reference sequence). This CDR3 is 17 amino acids long.

What was sequenced was memory CD8+ T cells sorted from blood. Subset in this sample: CD45RO+ cells pooled with CCR7-negative TemRA cells. This receptor was taken from a man aged 25 to 45 in good health. The chain joins TRBV7-9 to TRBJ2-3; D call uncertain. The CDR3, as DNA: TGTGCCAGCAGCCCACCCAGGTACGCGGAGAGCACAGATACGCAGTATTTT. Residues: CASSPPRYAESTDTQYF.